Listed here are 9 T cell receptor beta chains from one sample, sequenced in a study of blood T cell repertoires in COVID-19. Clones were sequenced by immunoSEQ multiplex PCR, and TCRdb holds only the in-frame ones, with some missing. The table has about 100,000 clones, 80% to 90% seen once. The sample was peripheral blood. These receptors all stem from a human donor in a cohort sampled during active COVID-19.

The genes are TRBV27 and TRBJ1-6; 9 positions match TRBD1. The length of the CDR3 is 15 residues. Germline V gives CDR1 MNHEY, CDR2 SMNVEV (reference sequence). V was clipped by 4 bases and J by 6 bases; unmatched bases: 4. CDR3 bases: TGTGCCAGCAGTTCCCCGGGACAGGGTAATTCACCCCTCCACTTT. Its protein is CASSSPGQGNSPLHF.

The chain uses TRBV19 and TRBJ2-1; 11 nucleotides align to TRBD2. The CDR3 contains 16 residues. Germline V lookup: CDR1 LNHDA, CDR2 SQIVND (reference sequence). V shed 6 bases and J 8 bases; nucleotides not matched to a gene: 12. Here the CDR3 reads CASSPQLAGASDEQFF. The CDR3 nucleotides read TGTGCCAGTAGCCCCCAACTAGCGGGAGCATCAGATGAGCAGTTCTTC.

The V call is TRBV5-8, the J call TRBJ2-3; 7 nucleotides align to TRBD1. V trimming: 3 bases; J trimming: 0 bases; junction bases outside the gene matches: 7. The germline V gene has CDR1 SGHTS and CDR2 YDEGEE. The CDR3 runs 16 residues. This CDR3 reads CASSSRTGRSTDTQYF. CDR3 nucleotides: TGTGCCAGCAGCTCCCGGACAGGCCGTAGCACAGATACGCAGTATTTT.

V and J are TRBV29-1 and TRBJ2-1; 7 bases are shared with TRBD1. Losses at the gene ends were 7 bases for V and 0 bases for J; bases not matched to a gene: 12. In germline, CDR1 is SQVTM, CDR2 ANQGSEA. The CDR3 totals 16 residues. In DNA, the CDR3 is TGCAGCGGCCACAGGGGATGGGGGAGCTCCTACAATGAGCAGTTCTTC. This sequence encodes CSGHRGWGSSYNEQFF.

This clone was recorded once. V and J are TRBV20-1 and TRBJ2-5; D remains ambiguous. Trimming took off 3 bases at V and 4 bases at J, with 9 bases between the two ends. The CDR3 sequence is 12 residues long. Germline assignment: CDR1 DFQATT and CDR2 SNEGSKA (reference sequence). In DNA form, the CDR3 reads TGCAGTGCTAGTCTGTCCTCAGAGACCCAGTACTTC. This sequence encodes CSASLSSETQYF.

There are a few counts of this clone. The gene calls are TRBV7-2 and TRBJ2-7, with unresolved D. Germline CDR1 reads SGHTA; CDR2 reads FQGNSA. This CDR3 contains 13 residues. Trimming stripped 2 bases from V and 6 bases from J, with 11 bases between. The CDR3: CASSLTYPTEQYF. CDR3 coding DNA: TGTGCCAGCAGCTTAACGTACCCTACCGAGCAGTACTTC. The full variable domain, with the rest looked up from reference TRBV7-2 and TRBJ2-7, is GAGVSQSPSNKVTEKGKDVELRCDPISGHTALYWYRQSLGQGLEFLIYFQGNSAPDKSGLPSDRFSAERTGGSVSTLTIQRTQQEDSAVYLCASSLTYPTEQYFGPGTRLTVT.

The chain is built from TRBV11-3 and TRBJ2-1; TRBD2 matches 11 bases. The trim removed 6 bases at V and 10 bases at J, leaving 11 bases unmatched. Germline CDR1 and CDR2: SGHNT and YENEEA. The CDR3 consists of 15 residues. The CDR3 protein is CASSPGLAGGWEQFF. DNA for the CDR3: TGTGCCAGCAGTCCAGGGCTAGCGGGAGGTTGGGAGCAGTTCTTC.

This chain uses TRBV4-2 with TRBJ2-7, with unresolved D. The V end was cut by 0 bases, the J end by 7 bases, with 31 bases between. Per the germline V gene, CDR1 is LGHNA and CDR2 is YNFKEQ. The CDR3 totals 20 residues. The CDR3 DNA reads as TGTGCCAGCAGCCAAGATCAAGGCAGGTTCGCTACGGTGGGTGGTGGGGAGCAGTACTTC. Translation gives CASSQDQGRFATVGGGEQYF.

V and J are TRBV7-9 and TRBJ1-1; D is unclear. Trimming cost V 2 bases and J 1 base, with 2 bases left between them. Germline lookup yields CDR1 SEHNR and CDR2 FQNEAQ (reference sequence). The CDR3 loop spans 12 amino acids. The chain's CDR3 is CASSLQNTEAFF. In DNA, the CDR3 is TGTGCCAGCAGCTTACAGAACACTGAAGCTTTCTTT.